What follows is one T cell receptor (beta chain) and its context. This specimen comes from a study of human T cells and chemical hapten exposure. Study as a whole: Cases of alopecia areata, totalis or universalis occurred in a predominantly female patient group.

As the library was built, unique molecular identifiers were attached to individual cDNA molecules. A single record per CDR3 protein comes from TCRdb applying MiXCR to the RACE reads. Of 79,000 or so distinct CDR3 sequences in the sample, around a tenth were seen once. Stated time point: patch test 1, 2 weeks after DPC sensitization. Treatment specified: therapeutic diphenylcyclopropenone sensitization with weekly scalp DPC. Total RNA extraction was carried out from unfractionated whole blood. Here the sequenced sample was whole blood, taken in connection with sensitization to the hapten diphenylcyclopropenone (DPC). The receptor was derived from a woman between 50 and 59 years old with alopecia areata. Some clones in this sample may be carry-over from other donors' samples.

The CDR3 DNA reads TGCAGCGCCGCGACAGGGATGAACGAGCAGTACTTC. The encoded protein is CSAATGMNEQYF. J is TRBJ2-7 and V is TRBV29-1; 7 positions agree with TRBD1. CDR1 is SQVTM, CDR2 ANQGSEA, per germline. Losses at the gene ends were 7 bases for V and 5 bases for J; bases not matched to a gene: 8. The CDR3 loop spans 12 amino acids.